Presented here are 23 T cell receptor beta chains from one specimen sequenced in a study of blood T cell repertoires in COVID-19. Profiled with immunoSEQ multiplex PCR; TCRdb holds only in-frame clones, not every one. Of over 150,000 clones detected, around nine tenths appear once; the ten largest clones hold approximately 13%. Sequencing was performed on peripheral blood. The receptors derive from a woman between 65 and 79 years old with COVID-19, enrolled during active disease.

The sample holds one count of this clone. The rearrangement links TRBV13 to TRBJ2-7; D possibly corresponds to TRBD2 (6 bases). Looked up from germline, CDR1 is PRHDT and CDR2 is FYEKMQ (reference sequence). V was clipped by 5 bases and J by 2 bases, with 13 bases between them. The CDR3 totals 14 residues. The CDR3 loop reads CASSPKTSTYEQYF. The CDR3 DNA sequence: TGTGCCAGCAGCCCGAAGACTAGTACCTACGAGCAGTACTTC.

The CDR3 reads CASSSIDLNTEAFF. The CDR3 DNA follows: TGCGCCAGCAGCTCGATAGACTTGAACACTGAAGCTTTCTTT. This chain joins TRBV5-1 and TRBJ1-1; D gene unclear. The germline gives CDR1 SGHRS, CDR2 YFSETQ. This CDR3 has 14 amino acids. The V and J ends lost 3 bases and 0 bases respectively, with 9 bases between them.

This chain joins TRBV5-5 and TRBJ1-1; TRBD1 matches 7 bases. The CDR3 sequence is 13 residues long. Trimming took 4 bases from V and 3 from J; bases not matched to a gene: 3. Per germline, CDR1 SGHKS and CDR2 YYEKEE (reference sequence). For the CDR3, the DNA is TGTGCCAGCAGCCCTCAGGGGGACACTGAAGCTTTCTTT. Translated, it gives CASSPQGDTEAFF.

J is TRBJ2-7 and V is TRBV6-5; perhaps TRBD1 as D (5 bases). Germline V gene data show CDR1 as MNHEY and CDR2 as SVGAGI. Trimming shortened V by 4 bases and J by 3 bases, and 10 bases separated the two germline ends. CDR3 length: 13 amino acids. The CDR3 DNA reads TGTGCCAGCAGTTCAAGGGGCGGCTACGAGCAGTACTTC. Its translation: CASSSRGGYEQYF.

In this sample, this clone turned up once. The chain combines TRBV5-6 with TRBJ2-7, with 7 bases fitting TRBD2. Germline V gives CDR1 SGHDT, CDR2 YYEEEE. The CDR3 runs 13 residues. With 1 base clipped from V and 6 bases from J, the junction kept 4 bases outside the gene matches. The CDR3, as DNA: TGTGCCAGCAGCTTGAAACTAGCGAGCGAGCAGTACTTC. Its protein is CASSLKLASEQYF.

The gene calls are TRBV18 and TRBJ2-7; D possibly corresponds to TRBD1 (7 bases). Germline CDR1 and CDR2: KGHSH and LQKENI. The length of the CDR3 is 14 residues. The V end lost 1 base, the J end lost 4 bases, and 11 bases lay between the germline ends. CDR3: CASSPQGAGYEQYF. DNA for the CDR3: TGTGCCAGCTCACCACAGGGGGCGGGGTACGAGCAGTACTTC.

The chain combines TRBV27 with TRBJ1-2, with TRBD1 identical over 12 bases. The trim removed 5 bases at V and 8 bases at J, leaving 12 bases unmatched. The CDR3 length is 16 residues. Germline V gene sequence: CDR1 MNHEY, CDR2 SMNVEV (reference sequence). CDR3 nucleotide sequence: TGTGCCAGCAGTCCCTGGGACAGGGGGCGAGGAGGAGGCTACACCTTC. Protein: CASSPWDRGRGGGYTF.

This clone is a singleton in its sample. The chain employs TRBV7-2 and TRBJ1-1, with 9 bases fitting TRBD1. Germline trimming cut 4 bases from V and 2 bases from J; bases unmatched to any gene: 17. The CDR3 spans 19 residues. Germline CDR1 SGHTA, CDR2 FQGNSA. CDR3 amino acids: CASSSRTGERVRANTEAFF. CDR3 DNA: TGTGCCAGCAGCTCCCGGACAGGGGAGAGAGTTAGGGCCAACACTGAAGCTTTCTTT.

This clone was seen once. J is TRBJ2-4 and V is TRBV30; TRBD2 might be the D (6 bases). CDR3 length: 15 amino acids. V was clipped by 2 bases and J by 0 bases, with 11 bases between them. In germline, CDR1 is GTSNPN, CDR2 SVGIG (reference sequence). DNA for the CDR3: TGTGCCTGGAGTCCGGGACTCCTAGCCAAAAACATTCAGTACTTC. It codes for CAWSPGLLAKNIQYF. Full variable domain (remainder filled in from reference TRBV30 and TRBJ2-4): SQTIHQWPATLVQPVGSPLSLECTVEGTSNPNLYWYRQAAGRGLQLLFYSVGIGQISSEVPQNLSASRPQDRQFILSSKKLLLSDSGFYLCAWSPGLLAKNIQYFGAGTRLSVL.

The gene calls are TRBV18 and TRBJ2-3, with 11 positions matching TRBD2. Germline CDR1 KGHSH, CDR2 LQKENI. CDR3 length equals 16 residues. V gave up 0 bases and J gave up 6 bases; unmatched junction bases: 5. CDR3 loop: CASSPPKTSGSDTQYF. CDR3 sequence (DNA): TGTGCCAGCTCACCACCGAAAACTAGCGGGAGTGATACGCAGTATTTT.

This clone appeared a single time. The CDR3 region has the DNA TGTGCCAGCAGACCCGCCGCAGGCCCTCGAGAGACCCAGTACTTC. Translating it yields CASRPAAGPRETQYF. The chain recombines TRBV28 with TRBJ2-5, with D unresolved. The CDR3 sequence is 15 residues long. CDR1 MDHEN and CDR2 SYDVKM come from the germline V gene. The V gene lost 6 bases and the J gene lost 4 bases, with 18 bases spanning the gap.

The V and J genes are TRBV6-5 and TRBJ1-2; no clear D gene. Trimming took 8 bases from V and 7 from J, leaving 17 bases between them. Germline values: CDR1 MNHEY, CDR2 SVGAGI. The CDR3 loop spans 13 amino acids. CDR3: CASGDTSIGGYTF. The CDR3 nucleotides are TGTGCCAGCGGCGACACGTCGATTGGTGGCTACACCTTC.

The rearrangement uses TRBV3-1 (or the pseudogene TRBV3-2) and TRBJ2-1, with D possibly being TRBD1 (5 bases). The V end was cut by 4 bases, the J end by 14 bases, with 15 bases between. Germline V gene sequence: CDR1 LGHDT, CDR2 YNNKEL (reference sequence). The CDR3 length is 12 residues. Here the CDR3 DNA reads TGTGCCAGCAGCCCCGTTGGGGCTAGGAAGTTCTTC. Its translation is CASSPVGARKFF.

The DNA of the CDR3 is TGTGCCAGCAGTGAAGCGTGGGGGAGGGCCAGGGAGCAGTACTTC. Translation: CASSEAWGRAREQYF. This chain connects TRBV6-1 to TRBJ2-7; 7 bases are a match to TRBD2. Germline V gives CDR1 MNHNS, CDR2 SASEGT. V lost 0 bases, J lost 7 bases, and 9 bases stayed unmatched. The CDR3 spans 15 residues.

The CDR3 bases are TGTGCCAGCAGGCGTCCCGGGACTAGCGGAGAGGGTGAGCAGTTCTTC. Its translation: CASRRPGTSGEGEQFF. The rearrangement links TRBV11-2 to TRBJ2-1, with 11 bases fitting TRBD2. V was clipped by 6 bases and J by 9 bases; unmatched bases: 13. This CDR3 comprises 16 residues. Per the germline V gene, CDR1 is SGHAT and CDR2 is FQNNGV.

This clone was seen only a few times. The V gene is TRBV12-3 or TRBV12-4, the J gene TRBJ1-2, with 11 bases identical to TRBD1. V was pared by 7 bases and J by 7 bases, with 5 bases of the junction left unmatched. The CDR3 has 13 amino acids. CDR3 sequence: CASNRDRGGGYTF. The CDR3 bases are TGTGCCAGCAATCGGGACAGGGGGGGTGGCTACACCTTC.

The chain combines TRBV5-1 with TRBJ1-4; D might be TRBD1 (6 bases). The V gene's germline CDR1 is SGHRS and CDR2 YFSETQ. The V and J ends lost 5 bases and 6 bases respectively, with 17 bases between them. This CDR3 comprises 15 residues. The CDR3 nucleotides read TGCGCCAGCAGTCTAACAGGGCACGAGGATGAAAAACTGTTTTTT. Translated, it gives CASSLTGHEDEKLFF.

V gene TRBV5-1 combines with J gene TRBJ2-7, with TRBD1 matching 7 bases. CDR3 length: 14 amino acids. The junction had 6 bases not matched to a gene; V was cut back by 4 bases and J by 2 bases. Germline V gene lookup returns CDR1 SGHRS and CDR2 YFSETQ. The CDR3 DNA reads TGCGCCAGCAGCCCGGATGGGACAGCCTACGAGCAGTACTTC. As protein: CASSPDGTAYEQYF.

The CDR3 DNA reads TGTGCCTGGAGTGTGACACTCGGACACTCCTACAATGAGCAGTTCTTC. Its protein product is CAWSVTLGHSYNEQFF. The V and J genes are TRBV30 and TRBJ2-1, with a tentative D call TRBD1 (5 bases). Germline loops: CDR1 GTSNPN, CDR2 SVGIG (reference sequence). Trimming pared 0 bases from V and 0 bases from J, leaving 12 bases between. The CDR3 length is 16 residues.

This sequence joins TRBV28 and TRBJ1-2; 12 bases are shared with TRBD1. The V gene's germline CDR1 is MDHEN and CDR2 SYDVKM. V lost 4 bases and J lost 8; bases outside the gene matches: 11. The CDR3 sequence is 16 residues long. The CDR3 coding sequence is TGTGCCAGCAGTTCGTCCGGGACAGGGGGCGCGTTAGGCTACACCTTC. It specifies CASSSSGTGGALGYTF.

This clone was seen only once. This rearrangement joins TRBV5-1 to TRBJ2-7, with 12 positions matching TRBD2. The CDR3 is 15 residues long. Germline assignment: CDR1 SGHRS and CDR2 YFSETQ. The trim removed 4 bases at V and 7 bases at J, leaving 9 bases unmatched. The CDR3 reads CASSPVGLAGGEQYF. In nucleotides, the CDR3 is TGCGCCAGCAGCCCGGTGGGGCTAGCGGGAGGGGAGCAGTACTTC.

V is TRBV12-5 and J is TRBJ1-5; TRBD1 might be the D (5 bases). V gave up 1 base and J gave up 6 bases, with 10 bases separating them. The germline gives CDR1 LGHNT, CDR2 FRNRAP. The CDR3 has 14 amino acids. The CDR3 DNA reads as TGTGCTAGTGGTTTGGGAGGGGAGGGTCAGCCCCAGCATTTT. Translated, it gives CASGLGGEGQPQHF.

The J gene is TRBJ2-7, the V gene TRBV19, with 11 bases fitting TRBD2. Losses at the gene ends were 3 bases for V and 7 bases for J; bases not matched to a gene: 8. The CDR3 length is 15 residues. The germline gives CDR1 LNHDA, CDR2 SQIVND (reference sequence). The CDR3 here is CASSIQIAGGPEQYF. CDR3 sequence (DNA): TGTGCCAGTAGTATCCAAATAGCGGGAGGGCCAGAGCAGTACTTC.